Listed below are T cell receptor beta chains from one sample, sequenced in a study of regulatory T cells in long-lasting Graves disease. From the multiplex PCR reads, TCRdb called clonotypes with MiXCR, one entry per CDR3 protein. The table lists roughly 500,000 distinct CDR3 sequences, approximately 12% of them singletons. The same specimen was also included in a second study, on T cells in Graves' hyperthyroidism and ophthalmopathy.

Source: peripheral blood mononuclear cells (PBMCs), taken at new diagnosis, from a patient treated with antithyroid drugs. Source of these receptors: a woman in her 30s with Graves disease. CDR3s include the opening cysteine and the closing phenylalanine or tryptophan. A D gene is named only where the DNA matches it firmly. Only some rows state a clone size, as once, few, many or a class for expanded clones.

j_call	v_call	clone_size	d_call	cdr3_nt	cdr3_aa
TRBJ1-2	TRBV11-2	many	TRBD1	TGTGCCAGCACCAAGGACAGGGGGCGCGTTGGCTACACCTTC	CASTKDRGRVGYTF
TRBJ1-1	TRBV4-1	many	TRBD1	TGTGCCAGCTCACCACGACAGGGAGCCACTGAAGCTTTCTTT	CASSPRQGATEAFF
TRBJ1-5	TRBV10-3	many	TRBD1	TGTGCCATCAGTGAGTCGGGACAGGAAAATCAGCCCCAGCATTTT	CAISESGQENQPQHF
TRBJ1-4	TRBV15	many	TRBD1	TGTGCCACCAGCAGACCGGGACAGGGGTGGGAAAAACTGTTTTTT	CATSRPGQGWEKLFF
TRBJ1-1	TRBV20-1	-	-	TGCAGTGCTAGTCGAACAGGGAAAGGCGGTGAAGCTTTCTTT	CSASRTGKGGEAFF
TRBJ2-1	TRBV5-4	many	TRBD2	TGTGCCAGCAGTATGACTAGCGGGAGTTACAATGAGCAGTTCTTC	CASSMTSGSYNEQFF
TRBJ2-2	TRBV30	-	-	TGTGCCTGGCCTATGGAGAACACCGGGGAGCTGTTTTTT	CAWPMENTGELFF
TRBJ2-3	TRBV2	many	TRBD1	TGTGCCAGCAGAAAACAGGGGCCTAGCACAGATACGCAGTATTTT	CASRKQGPSTDTQYF
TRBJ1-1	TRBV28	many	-	TGTGCCAGCAGTTTCAACGGCCCTGAAGCTTTCTTT	CASSFNGPEAFF
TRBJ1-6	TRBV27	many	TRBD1	TGTGCCAGCACCACCCGAGGACAGGGTGATTCACCCCTCCACTTT	CASTTRGQGDSPLHF